Described below is a single T cell receptor beta chain sequence and its context. Its antigen is unknown. This CDR3 spans 14 amino acids. CDR1 and CDR2 from the germline V gene are KGHDR and SFDVKD. V lost 6 bases to trimming and J lost 8 bases; unmatched junction nucleotides: 8. Clones were sequenced by immunoSEQ multiplex PCR, and TCRdb holds only the in-frame ones, with some missing. The sample carries 100,000 or so clones, about 88% recorded once. The record originates from a study of T cell responses to AZD1222 COVID-19 vaccine. Study results and caveats: Per reports, nearly half of all spike-specific TCRs target regions that are unmutated in variants. Regions 160-218 and 743-854 dominated among vaccine-associated CD4 TCRs spanning spike. Females made up more of the donors, who were largely white British, and clonal diversity may have come out too low.

Sample: peripheral blood, taken on day 0 of AZD1222 vaccination. The receptor comes from an adult in good health. The gene calls are TRBV24-1 and TRBJ2-1, with 8 positions matching TRBD1. CDR3 amino acids: CATSTQGALHEQFF. The DNA for the CDR3 is TGTGCCACCAGTACCCAGGGGGCGTTACATGAGCAGTTCTTC.